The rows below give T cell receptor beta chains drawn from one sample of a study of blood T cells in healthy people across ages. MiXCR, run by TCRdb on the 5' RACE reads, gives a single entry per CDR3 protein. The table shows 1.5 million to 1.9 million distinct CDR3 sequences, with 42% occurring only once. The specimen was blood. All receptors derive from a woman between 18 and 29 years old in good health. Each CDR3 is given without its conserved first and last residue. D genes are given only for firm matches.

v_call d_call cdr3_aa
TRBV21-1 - ASSTLEGRSYGYT
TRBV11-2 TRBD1 ASRNLDRGQMNEQF
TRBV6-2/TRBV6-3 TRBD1 ATLWDSEAF
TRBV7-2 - ASRTGTTNQETQF
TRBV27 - ASSLYQGFNEAF
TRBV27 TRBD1 ASSSGTGQYNEQF
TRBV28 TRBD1 ASTIQGEGYEQY
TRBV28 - ASLDRLNQPQH
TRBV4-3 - ASSRVSGARVYGYT
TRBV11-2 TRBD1 ASSSPTGRSYNGQF
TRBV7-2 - ASMSSASDTQY
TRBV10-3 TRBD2 AISLAGGAKNIQY
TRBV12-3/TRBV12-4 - ASSFSGLSETQY
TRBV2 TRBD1 ASSQQGLLISNQPQH
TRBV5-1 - ASSLDGYGYT
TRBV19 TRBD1 ASSGQGAST
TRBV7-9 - ASSRLNRNNEQF
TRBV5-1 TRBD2 ASSLNSGRETQY
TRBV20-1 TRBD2 SAHNLAGGQNEQF
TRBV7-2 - ASSADRTQETQY
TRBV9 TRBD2 ASSVPGRGNNEQY
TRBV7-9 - ASSPPGGSYNEQF
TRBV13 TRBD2 ASSLEGAGAYNEQF
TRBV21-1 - ASSWRGSDTQY
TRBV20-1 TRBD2 SATAGGISYEQY
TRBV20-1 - SATRRLEQF
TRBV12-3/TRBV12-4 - ASSLLVGSVSYNEQF
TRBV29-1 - SVPPDKDTGELF
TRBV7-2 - ASSLVTGRLDEQF
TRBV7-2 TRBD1 ASSLARTGVEQF
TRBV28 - ASSPRDRSEQF
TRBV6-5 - ASSYLGASYGYT
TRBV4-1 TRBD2 ASSQALLAGPRSQY
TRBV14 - ASSQDNRGGEQY
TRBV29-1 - SVEPGQRIDGYT
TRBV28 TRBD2 ASSPWTSGRRLEQY
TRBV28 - ASSPGGRFLANYGYT
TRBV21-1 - ASSNGREVSTEAF
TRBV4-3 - ASSQDVNTEAF
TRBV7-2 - ASSNGGGGQETQY
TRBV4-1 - ASSQPGLFFGELF
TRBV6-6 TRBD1 ASSRTGAGYT
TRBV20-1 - SVDPDREGVETQY
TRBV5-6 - ASSTAAGTEAF
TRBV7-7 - ASSQGRLRTDTQY
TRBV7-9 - ASSLESRGYYNEQF
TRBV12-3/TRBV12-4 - ASSFSGYDGYT
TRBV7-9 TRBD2 AAGTSQYNEQF
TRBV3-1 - ASSQDPGIYNEQF
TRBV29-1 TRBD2 SVSGSGRDVEQY
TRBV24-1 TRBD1 ATSDPTTQGEAF
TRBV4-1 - ASSQELTRGNEQF
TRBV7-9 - ASSLGSGYGYI
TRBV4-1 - ASSQDRYHEQF
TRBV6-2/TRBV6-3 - ASEQLPYNEQF
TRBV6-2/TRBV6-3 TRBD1 ASSETGAQETQY
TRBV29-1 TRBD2 SVDIAGGNEQY
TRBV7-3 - ASTINSGANVLT
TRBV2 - ASRARHSYEQY